A selection of T cell receptor beta chains follows, all from one sample in a study of vaccination effects on CD4 cells after COVID-19. Their antigens are not known. Sequencing was performed with immunoSEQ multiplex PCR; in TCRdb, only in-frame clones are kept and a portion is missing. The sample shows about 26,000 clones, about four fifths of them seen only once. Sequenced here: CD4+ T cells from PBMCs cultured with HCoV-NL63 spike peptides, sampled before COVID-19 vaccination. Receptor source: a human donor who had a prior SARS-CoV-2 infection. The CDR3 runs from the conserved cysteine through the conserved F or W. D genes are given only for firm matches. Size tells how often a clone was seen (once, few, many) or the class of an expanded clone, and some rows leave it out.

>TRBV7-3|.|TRBJ2-7|TRBD1
TGTGCCAGCAGCCCCTCAGGGGGACCACGTAGGGAGCAGTACTTC
CASSPSGGPRREQYF
>TRBV2|.|TRBJ1-3|TRBD1
TGTGCCAGCAGGGGGGACAGGGGAAACACCATATATTTT
CASRGDRGNTIYF
>TRBV5-4|.|TRBJ1-1|.
TGTGCCAGCAGCTTACAGGGAATAGCTGAAGCTTTCTTT
CASSLQGIAEAFF
>TRBV5-6|.|TRBJ2-7|.
TGTGCCAGCAGCTGGGCAGGATCCTACGAGCAGTACTTC
CASSWAGSYEQYF
>TRBV11-3|.|TRBJ2-7|TRBD1
TGTGCCAGCAGCTGGATAGGACAGGTTTCCTCCTACGAGCAGTACTTC
CASSWIGQVSSYEQYF
>TRBV12-3/TRBV12-4|.|TRBJ2-1|TRBD2
TGTGCCAGCAGAGACCTAGCGGAAGAGACGCAGTTCTTC
CASRDLAEETQFF
>TRBV4-2|.|TRBJ2-1|.
TGTGCCAGCAGCCTAGCAAAGACCCGCTCCTACAATGAGCAGTTCTTC
CASSLAKTRSYNEQFF
>TRBV10-3|.|TRBJ2-7|TRBD2
TGTGCCACCAAAAGCGGGAGTCAAAACGAGCAGTACTTC
CATKSGSQNEQYF
>TRBV3-1/TRBV3-2|.|TRBJ2-1|TRBD2
TGTGCCAGCAGCCCTCGGACTAGCGGGAACTACAATGAGCAGTTCTTC
CASSPRTSGNYNEQFF
>TRBV7-3|.|TRBJ1-1|.
TGTGCCAGCAGCTTAAAATCGGGCGGGGTGTCTGAAGCTTTCTTT
CASSLKSGGVSEAFF
>TRBV7-9|.|TRBJ2-5|.
TGTGCCAGCAGCTTCTGGGGGAGGGAGACCCAGTACTTC
CASSFWGRETQYF
>TRBV5-1|.|TRBJ2-1|TRBD2
TGCGCCAGCAGCTTAGCGGGAGGCCCTTCTTACAATGAGCAGTTCTTC
CASSLAGGPSYNEQFF
>TRBV5-1|.|TRBJ2-2|.
TGCGCCAGCAGCTTACGGGACACCGGGGAGCTGTTTTTT
CASSLRDTGELFF
>TRBV6-5|.|TRBJ2-7|TRBD1
TGTGCCAGCAGTTACGACAGGGGTGGCGCCTACGAGCAGTACTTC
CASSYDRGGAYEQYF
>TRBV7-2|.|TRBJ1-2|.
TGTGCCAGCAGCCCTAATATTGGCTATGGCTACACCTTC
CASSPNIGYGYTF
>TRBV9|few|TRBJ2-5|TRBD1
TGTGCCAGCAGCGTAGGGTTTGGGGGGACAGGGGACGGGCAAGAGACCCAGTACTTC
CASSVGFGGTGDGQETQYF
>TRBV21-1|.|TRBJ1-1|.
TGTGCCAGCGGAAAGGATCTCAGGGGGCAACCCGGGACTGAAGCTTTCTTT
CASGKDLRGQPGTEAFF
>TRBV6-2/TRBV6-3|.|TRBJ1-2|.
TGTGCCAGCAGTTATGTGTATGGCTACACCTTC
CASSYVYGYTF
>TRBV10-3|.|TRBJ2-7|TRBD2
TGTGCCATCAGCCCCCATCGCGGCGGGAGGGCCTACGAGCAGTACTTC
CAISPHRGGRAYEQYF
>TRBV12-5|.|TRBJ2-3|TRBD2
TGTGCTAGTGGTCCTCTTGCGGGGGAGAGCACAGATACGCAGTATTTT
CASGPLAGESTDTQYF
>TRBV9|.|TRBJ2-5|.
TGTGCCAGCAGCGTAGGCGGGACCCAAGAGACCCAGTACTTC
CASSVGGTQETQYF
>TRBV10-2|.|TRBJ1-3|.
TGCGCCAGCAGTGGTTTCTCTGGAAACACCATATATTTT
CASSGFSGNTIYF
>TRBV4-3|.|TRBJ2-1|.
TGCGCCAGCAGCCGCGGACTCCTCGGCGATGAGCAGTTCTTC
CASSRGLLGDEQFF
>TRBV3-1/TRBV3-2|few|TRBJ1-2|TRBD1
TGTGCCAGCAGCCAACACCCCGGGACAGACCTCTACACCTTC
CASSQHPGTDLYTF
>TRBV7-6|.|TRBJ2-7|TRBD2
TGTGCCAGCAGCTTAGGACCGGGACTAGACACCTACGAGCAGTACTTC
CASSLGPGLDTYEQYF
>TRBV30|.|TRBJ1-2|TRBD1
TGTGCCTGGAGACGGACAGGGATTGGCTACACCTTC
CAWRRTGIGYTF
>TRBV5-6|.|TRBJ1-3|.
TGTGCCAGCAGCTTACTTACACCCTCTGGAAACACCATATATTTT
CASSLLTPSGNTIYF
>TRBV20-1|.|TRBJ1-4|.
TGCAGTGCCCATGTTAATGAAAAACTGTTTTTT
CSAHVNEKLFF
>TRBV18|.|TRBJ2-5|TRBD1
TGTGCCAGCTCATCGACAATGACAACAGGGGGCACCCAGTACTTC
CASSSTMTTGGTQYF
>TRBV7-3|.|TRBJ2-1|TRBD1
TGTGCCAGCAGCATTGACAGGGACAATGAGCAGTTCTTC
CASSIDRDNEQFF
>TRBV3-1/TRBV3-2|.|TRBJ2-5|TRBD2
TGTGCCAGCAGCCAAACTAGCGGTGCACGGGAAGAGACCCAGTACTTC
CASSQTSGAREETQYF
>TRBV30|.|TRBJ2-2|.
TGTGCCTGGAGGGAGATGACGAACACCGGGGAGCTGTTTTTT
CAWREMTNTGELFF
>TRBV5-1|large|TRBJ2-3|TRBD1
TGCGCCAGCAGCCACCCTCCGGGACAGGGGGCCAACACAGATACGCAGTATTTT
CASSHPPGQGANTDTQYF
>TRBV7-3|.|TRBJ2-3|.
TGTGCCAGCAGCTTAACCCGCGGGGACACAGATACGCAGTATTTT
CASSLTRGDTDTQYF
>TRBV11-3|.|TRBJ2-1|.
TGTGCCAGCAGCTTGGGGGTGACTTGGGGGCAGTTCTTC
CASSLGVTWGQFF
>TRBV7-2|.|TRBJ2-3|TRBD2
TGTGCCAGCACGGCGGGGGTCACAGATACGCAGTATTTT
CASTAGVTDTQYF
>TRBV6-2/TRBV6-3|.|TRBJ1-2|TRBD1
TGTGCCAGCAGCCCACGGGGCCAGGGGGCTTATAACTATGGCTACACCTTC
CASSPRGQGAYNYGYTF
>TRBV14|.|TRBJ1-2|.
TGTGCCAGCAGCCCGCGGCAGCGAGGGAACTATGGCTACACCTTC
CASSPRQRGNYGYTF
>TRBV2|.|TRBJ2-2|TRBD1
TGTGCCAGCACTATGACAGGGGGAACCGGGGAGCTGTTTTTT
CASTMTGGTGELFF
>TRBV4-3|.|TRBJ2-1|TRBD2
TGCGCCAGCAGCCTAATAGCGGGAGGGAATGAGCAGTTCTTC
CASSLIAGGNEQFF
>TRBV14|medium-sized|TRBJ1-2|.
TGTGCCAGCAGCCAAATAGACCGTAGTGGCTACACCTTC
CASSQIDRSGYTF
>TRBV20-1|.|TRBJ2-1|.
TGCAGTGCTAGTCGGGGGAGTCTGAACAATGAGCAGTTCTTC
CSASRGSLNNEQFF
>TRBV11-2|.|TRBJ2-7|.
TGTGCCAGCAGCTCCCTTACAGGGAGCTACGAGCAGTACTTC
CASSSLTGSYEQYF
>TRBV5-1|.|TRBJ1-2|.
TGCGCCAGCAGCTTGGGGACAGTTGAATATGGCTACACCTTC
CASSLGTVEYGYTF
>TRBV15|.|TRBJ2-7|.
TGTGCCACCAGCAGGCCGGGACGGCTCTACGAGCAGTACTTC
CATSRPGRLYEQYF
>TRBV7-9|.|TRBJ1-1|TRBD1
TGTGCCAGCAGCCCCGGACAGGGGGCGGCCACTGAAGCTTTCTTT
CASSPGQGAATEAFF
>TRBV7-2|.|TRBJ1-1|.
TGTGCCAGCGGGACTTATCCAAACACTGAAGCTTTCTTT
CASGTYPNTEAFF
>TRBV4-2|.|TRBJ2-4|TRBD1
TGTGCCAGCAGCCAAGAAGGGACAGTGGCTTCCAAAAACATTCAGTACTTC
CASSQEGTVASKNIQYF
>TRBV9|once|TRBJ2-5|TRBD1
TGTGCCAGCAGCGTAGTCGGGACAGGGGGCTCGGAGACCCAGTACTTC
CASSVVGTGGSETQYF
>TRBV19|.|TRBJ2-3|TRBD2
TGTGCCAGTAGTACTAGCGGGGGAAACACAGATACGCAGTATTTT
CASSTSGGNTDTQYF
>TRBV7-3|.|TRBJ1-2|TRBD1
TGTGCCAGCAGCTTACGGACAGGGGACATCCTCCTCTTC
CASSLRTGDILLF
>TRBV20-1|.|TRBJ2-5|TRBD2
TGCAGTGCCAGTAGCGGGATTGAGACCCAGTACTTC
CSASSGIETQYF